These T cell receptor beta chains were read from a single sample in a study of cytotoxic CD8 clonotypes in ibrutinib-treated CLL. Repertoires were generated with immunoSEQ multiplex PCR, while TCRdb's copy carries only in-frame clones and drops some. The data contain about 300,000 clones, 76% of them singletons. Sequenced material: PBMCs, taken at disease progression, from a patient treated with ibrutinib. The receptors shown here come from a human donor with chronic lymphocytic leukemia. The CDR3 runs from the conserved cysteine through the conserved F or W. D genes are given only for firm matches. Clone size is not always given. Where it is, it says once, few, many or a class for expanded clones.

v_gene	d_gene	j_gene	abundance	CDR3aa	CDR3nt
TRBV7-6	.	TRBJ2-1	.	CASSVLTGTEQFF	TGTGCCAGCAGCGTACTTACCGGGACCGAGCAGTTCTTC
TRBV6-5	.	TRBJ2-1	.	CASSYLGASDNEQFF	TGTGCCAGCAGTTACCTCGGGGCTTCTGACAATGAGCAGTTCTTC
TRBV27	TRBD1	TRBJ2-7	.	CASSRDRGLEQYF	TGTGCCAGCAGCCGAGACAGGGGGCTCGAGCAGTACTTC
TRBV2	.	TRBJ2-4	.	CASSEAAGKNIQYF	TGTGCCAGCAGTGAAGCGGCTGGAAAAAACATTCAGTACTTC
TRBV6-1	.	TRBJ2-3	.	CASSERPPKGGFRIGGDTQYF	TGTGCCAGCAGTGAACGGCCACCAAAAGGGGGATTTCGGATCGGGGGCGATACGCAGTATTTT
TRBV4-1	TRBD1	TRBJ1-2	once	CASSKQGSPNYGYTF	TGCGCCAGCAGCAAACAGGGGTCACCTAACTATGGCTACACCTTC
TRBV18	TRBD2	TRBJ2-7	.	CASSPTSGVTYEQYF	TGTGCCAGCTCCCCAACTAGCGGGGTTACCTACGAGCAGTACTTC
TRBV14	.	TRBJ2-7	few	CASSQDRGTGFDEQYF	TGTGCCAGCAGCCAAGATCGGGGCACAGGGTTCGACGAGCAGTACTTC
TRBV9	TRBD1	TRBJ2-7	few	CASSVGQGVPYEQYF	TGTGCCAGCAGCGTGGGACAGGGAGTCCCCTACGAGCAGTACTTC
TRBV7-2	TRBD1	TRBJ2-7	.	CASSLAPPRTGGEQYF	TGTGCCAGCAGCTTAGCGCCCCCTCGGACAGGGGGGGAGCAGTACTTC
TRBV6-1	.	TRBJ1-2	.	CASRWGRAYGYTF	TGTGCCAGCAGGTGGGGCAGGGCCTATGGCTACACCTTC
TRBV5-1	.	TRBJ1-1	.	CASSLVPGTLNTEAFF	TGCGCCAGCAGCTTGGTTCCCGGCACACTGAACACTGAAGCTTTCTTT
TRBV28	TRBD1	TRBJ2-7	.	CASRDRGGYEQYF	TGTGCCAGCAGGGACAGGGGTGGGTACGAGCAGTACTTC
TRBV29-1	TRBD2	TRBJ2-7	.	CSVEDRRTSNSYEQYF	TGCAGCGTTGAAGATCGCAGGACTAGCAACTCCTACGAGCAGTACTTC
TRBV11-2	TRBD2	TRBJ2-1	.	CASSLEYGRTHEQFF	TGTGCCAGCAGCCTCGAGTACGGGAGGACGCATGAGCAGTTCTTC
TRBV28	.	TRBJ2-7	once	CASPGGGEQYF	TGTGCCAGTCCAGGGGGAGGGGAGCAGTACTTC
TRBV29-1	.	TRBJ1-1	.	CSGAREGGHTEAFF	TGCAGCGGAGCCAGGGAAGGGGGACACACTGAAGCTTTCTTT
TRBV28	.	TRBJ2-2	.	CASRLGGAQGELFF	TGTGCCAGCAGATTAGGGGGGGCGCAGGGGGAGCTGTTTTTT
TRBV7-2	TRBD2	TRBJ2-7	.	CASSSPGLARSYF	TGTGCCAGCAGCTCACCGGGACTAGCTAGGTCTTACTTC
TRBV6-1	.	TRBJ1-5	.	CASRGTTGYNQPQHF	TGTGCCAGCAGAGGAACTACAGGGTATAATCAGCCCCAGCATTTT
TRBV4-1	.	TRBJ1-5	.	CASSQDSQNSNQPQHF	TGCGCCAGCAGCCAAGATTCTCAAAATAGCAATCAGCCCCAGCATTTT
TRBV4-3	TRBD1	TRBJ2-2	.	CASSRDRGFGGELFF	TGCGCCAGCAGCCGGGACAGGGGGTTCGGTGGGGAGCTGTTTTTT
TRBV7-9	.	TRBJ2-1	.	CASSLDGGHSYNEQFF	TGTGCCAGCAGCTTAGATGGGGGCCATTCCTACAATGAGCAGTTCTTC
TRBV2	.	TRBJ2-2	.	CASVGRTHRTGELFF	TGTGCCAGCGTGGGCCGTACCCACAGGACCGGGGAGCTGTTTTTT
TRBV5-1	TRBD2	TRBJ2-1	.	CASSQSGLAGPEQFF	TGCGCCAGCAGCCAATCGGGACTAGCGGGCCCTGAGCAGTTCTTC
TRBV11-2	.	TRBJ2-5	.	CASSLGLRTQYF	TGTGCCAGCAGCTTGGGGTTGAGGACCCAGTACTTC
TRBV10-2	.	TRBJ1-5	.	CASSVQGREPQHF	TGCGCCAGCAGTGTACAGGGTAGGGAGCCCCAGCATTTT
TRBV15	.	TRBJ1-1	.	CATSRDKEEPPEAFF	TGTGCCACCAGCAGAGATAAGGAGGAACCCCCTGAAGCTTTCTTT
TRBV6-5	.	TRBJ2-7	.	CASSSPGGRGYEQYF	TGTGCCAGCAGTTCCCCTGGGGGGAGAGGATACGAGCAGTACTTC
TRBV5-1	.	TRBJ1-2	few	CASSFRDARYGYTF	TGCGCCAGCAGCTTTAGGGACGCCCGCTATGGCTACACCTTC
TRBV10-3	.	TRBJ1-3	.	CATLRTAPGNTIYF	TGTGCCACCCTGCGGACGGCGCCAGGAAACACCATATATTTT
TRBV5-1	.	TRBJ2-5	.	CASSPGTLVETQYF	TGCGCCAGCTCCCCAGGGACTTTAGTAGAGACCCAGTACTTC
TRBV4-1	TRBD1	TRBJ2-7	.	CASSQLPAGQGYEQYF	TGCGCCAGCAGCCAACTCCCTGCAGGACAGGGCTACGAGCAGTACTTC
TRBV19	TRBD1	TRBJ2-7	.	CASSTGTAFSYEQYF	TGTGCCAGTAGTACCGGGACAGCCTTCTCCTACGAGCAGTACTTC
TRBV27	.	TRBJ2-7	few	CASSLDPVRSEQYF	TGTGCCAGCAGCCTCGACCCTGTGCGCAGCGAGCAGTACTTC
TRBV5-1	TRBD1	TRBJ2-2	few	CASSNRDRGGTGELFF	TGCGCCAGCAGCAACCGGGACAGGGGTGGCACCGGGGAGCTGTTTTTT
TRBV13	.	TRBJ2-1	.	CASSPGPSSYNEQFF	TGTGCCAGCAGCCCTGGTCCAAGCTCCTACAATGAGCAGTTCTTC
TRBV27	TRBD2	TRBJ2-3	.	CASSLLLAGGPITDTQYF	TGTGCCAGCAGTTTATTGCTAGCGGGAGGGCCGATCACAGATACGCAGTATTTT
TRBV6-5	.	TRBJ2-1	.	CASSLEGGEQFF	TGTGCCAGCAGTCTCGAGGGGGGTGAGCAGTTCTTC
TRBV19	TRBD1	TRBJ1-5	.	CASSPIPGGRQPQHF	TGTGCCAGTAGTCCTATCCCAGGGGGCAGGCAGCCCCAGCATTTT
TRBV11-2	TRBD1	TRBJ1-3	once	CASSYGQGIVSGNTIYF	TGTGCCAGCAGCTATGGACAGGGTATCGTCTCTGGAAACACCATATATTTT
TRBV5-1	TRBD2	TRBJ2-3	.	CASSLARRGDTQYF	TGCGCCAGCAGCTTGGCGAGGCGGGGGGATACGCAGTATTTT
TRBV7-9	.	TRBJ2-2	.	CASSLAGPPSGELFF	TGTGCCAGCAGCTTAGCGGGGCCCCCGTCCGGGGAGCTGTTTTTT
TRBV2	.	TRBJ1-2	few	CASRSFGGASGYTF	TGTGCCAGCAGGTCATTTGGGGGCGCGAGCGGCTACACCTTC
TRBV27	.	TRBJ2-5	.	CASMNQGRETQYF	TGTGCCAGCATGAACCAGGGGCGGGAGACCCAGTACTTC
TRBV10-3	.	TRBJ1-2	.	CAISPDDLWGYTF	TGTGCCATCAGTCCGGACGACCTTTGGGGCTACACCTTC
TRBV28	TRBD2	TRBJ2-7	once	CASSQAGAYEQYF	TGTGCCAGTAGTCAGGCGGGGGCCTACGAGCAGTACTTC
TRBV19	.	TRBJ2-7	.	CASSTAPVGSPPYEQYF	TGTGCCAGTAGTACAGCCCCGGTGGGGTCCCCCCCCTACGAGCAGTACTTC
TRBV6-5	TRBD1	TRBJ2-7	.	CASSYLGDRDHEQYF	TGTGCCAGCAGTTATTTAGGGGACAGGGACCACGAGCAGTACTTC
TRBV6-6	TRBD2	TRBJ2-5	once	CASSYHPGGGKETQYF	TGTGCCAGCAGTTACCACCCGGGAGGGGGAAAAGAGACCCAGTACTTC
TRBV7-8	.	TRBJ2-4	few	CASSLVWGAKNIQYF	TGTGCCAGCAGCTTAGTGTGGGGAGCCAAAAACATTCAGTACTTC